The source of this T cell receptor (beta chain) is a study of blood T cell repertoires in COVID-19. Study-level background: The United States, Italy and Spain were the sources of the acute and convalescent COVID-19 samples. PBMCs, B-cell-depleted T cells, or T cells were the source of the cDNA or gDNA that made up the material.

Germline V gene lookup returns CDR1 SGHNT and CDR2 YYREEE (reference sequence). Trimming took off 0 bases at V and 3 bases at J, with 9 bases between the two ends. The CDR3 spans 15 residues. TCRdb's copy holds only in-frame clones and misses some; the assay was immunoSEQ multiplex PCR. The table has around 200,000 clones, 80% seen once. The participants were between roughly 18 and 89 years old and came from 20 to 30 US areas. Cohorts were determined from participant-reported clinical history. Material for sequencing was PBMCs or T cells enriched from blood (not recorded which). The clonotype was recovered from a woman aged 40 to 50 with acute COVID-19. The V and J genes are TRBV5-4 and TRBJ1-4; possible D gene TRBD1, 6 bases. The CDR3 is CASSLVGAANEKLFF. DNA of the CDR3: TGTGCCAGCAGCTTGGTGGGGGCGGCTAATGAAAAACTGTTTTTT.